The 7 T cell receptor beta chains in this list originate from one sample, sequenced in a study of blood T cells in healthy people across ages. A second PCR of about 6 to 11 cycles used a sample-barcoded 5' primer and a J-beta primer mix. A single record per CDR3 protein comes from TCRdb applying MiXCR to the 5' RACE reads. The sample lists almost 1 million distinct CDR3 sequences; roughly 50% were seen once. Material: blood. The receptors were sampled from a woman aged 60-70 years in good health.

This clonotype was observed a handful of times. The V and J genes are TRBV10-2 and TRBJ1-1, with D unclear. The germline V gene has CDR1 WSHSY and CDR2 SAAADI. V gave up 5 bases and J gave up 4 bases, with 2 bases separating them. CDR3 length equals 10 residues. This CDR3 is CASSSTEAFF. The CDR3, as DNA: TGCGCCAGCAGTAGCACTGAAGCTTTCTTT.

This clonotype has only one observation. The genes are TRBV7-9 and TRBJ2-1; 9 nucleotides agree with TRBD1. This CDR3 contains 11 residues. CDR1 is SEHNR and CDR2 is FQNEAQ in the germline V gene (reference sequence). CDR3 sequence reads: CGDRDYNEQFF. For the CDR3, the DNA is TGTGGGGACAGGGACTACAATGAGCAGTTCTTC. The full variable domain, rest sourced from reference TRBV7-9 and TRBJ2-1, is DTGVSQNPRHKITKRGQNVTFRCDPISEHNRLYWYRQTLGQGPEFLTYFQNEAQLEKSRLLSDRFSAERPKGSFSTLEIQRTEQGDSAMYLCGDRDYNEQFFGPGTRLTVL.

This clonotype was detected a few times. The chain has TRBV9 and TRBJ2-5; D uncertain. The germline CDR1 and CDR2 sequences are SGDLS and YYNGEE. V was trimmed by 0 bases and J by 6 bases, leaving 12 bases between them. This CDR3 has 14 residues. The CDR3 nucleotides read TGTGCCAGCAGCGTAGGGGCCGGCGCCAAGACCCAGTACTTC. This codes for CASSVGAGAKTQYF.

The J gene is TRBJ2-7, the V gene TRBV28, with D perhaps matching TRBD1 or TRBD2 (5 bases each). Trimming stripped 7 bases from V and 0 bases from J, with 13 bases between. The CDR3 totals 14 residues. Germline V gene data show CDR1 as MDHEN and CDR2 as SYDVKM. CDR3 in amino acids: CASISPGPSYEQYF. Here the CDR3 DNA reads TGTGCCAGCATCTCCCCGGGGCCCTCCTACGAGCAGTACTTC. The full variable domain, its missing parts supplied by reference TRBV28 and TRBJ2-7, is DVKVTQSSRYLVKRTGEKVFLECVQDMDHENMFWYRQDPGLGLRLIYFSYDVKMKEKGDIPEGYSVSREKKERFSLILESASTNQTSMYLCASISPGPSYEQYFGPGTRLTVT.

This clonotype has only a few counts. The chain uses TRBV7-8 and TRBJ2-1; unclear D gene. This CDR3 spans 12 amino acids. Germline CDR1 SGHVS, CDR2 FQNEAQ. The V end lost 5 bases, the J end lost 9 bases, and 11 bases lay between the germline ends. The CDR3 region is CASSAPRGEQFF. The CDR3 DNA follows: TGTGCCAGCAGCGCACCCCGTGGTGAGCAGTTCTTC.

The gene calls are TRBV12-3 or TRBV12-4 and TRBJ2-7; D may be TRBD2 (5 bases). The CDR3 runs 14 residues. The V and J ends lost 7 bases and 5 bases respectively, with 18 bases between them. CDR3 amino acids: CASMENSGLDEQYF. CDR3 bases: TGTGCCAGCATGGAGAACAGCGGTCTTGACGAGCAGTACTTC.

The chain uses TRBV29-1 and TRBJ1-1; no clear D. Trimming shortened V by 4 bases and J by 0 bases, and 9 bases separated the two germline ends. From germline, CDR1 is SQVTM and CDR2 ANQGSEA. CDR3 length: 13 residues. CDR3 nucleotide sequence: TGCAGCGTTGTGGACGGGATGAACACTGAAGCTTTCTTT. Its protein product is CSVVDGMNTEAFF.